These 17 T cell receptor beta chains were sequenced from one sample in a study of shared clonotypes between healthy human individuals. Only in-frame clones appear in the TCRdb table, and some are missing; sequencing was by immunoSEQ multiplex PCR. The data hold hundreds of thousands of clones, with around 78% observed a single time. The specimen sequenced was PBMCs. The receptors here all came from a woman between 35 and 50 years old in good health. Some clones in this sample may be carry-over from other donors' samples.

The CDR3 is CASSLQGRAGELFF. CDR3 bases: TGTGCCAGTAGTCTCCAGGGGAGGGCCGGGGAGCTGTTTTTT. The chain carries TRBV19 and TRBJ2-2; D perhaps matches TRBD2 (7 bases). V lost 5 bases, J lost 6 bases, and 13 bases lay in between. The germline V gene has CDR1 LNHDA and CDR2 SQIVND (reference sequence). The CDR3 runs to 14 residues.

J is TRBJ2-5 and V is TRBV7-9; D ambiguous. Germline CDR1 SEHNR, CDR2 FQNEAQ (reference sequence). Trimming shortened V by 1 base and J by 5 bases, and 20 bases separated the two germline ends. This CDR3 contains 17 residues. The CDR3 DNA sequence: TGTGCCAGCAGCTTAGGGCTTACCGCCATAGCTTATGAGACCCAGTACTTC. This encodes CASSLGLTAIAYETQYF.

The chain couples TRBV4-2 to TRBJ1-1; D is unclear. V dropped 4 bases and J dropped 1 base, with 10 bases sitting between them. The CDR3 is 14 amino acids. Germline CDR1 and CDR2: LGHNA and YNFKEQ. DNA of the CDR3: TGTGCCAGCAGCCTCCCGGGCGAGAACACTGAAGCTTTCTTT. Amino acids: CASSLPGENTEAFF.

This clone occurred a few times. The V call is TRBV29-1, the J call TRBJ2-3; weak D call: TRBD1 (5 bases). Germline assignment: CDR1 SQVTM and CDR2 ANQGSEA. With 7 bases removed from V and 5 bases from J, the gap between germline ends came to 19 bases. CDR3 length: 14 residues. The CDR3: CSGATNRRGDTQYF. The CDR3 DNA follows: TGCAGCGGGGCGACGAACAGGAGAGGAGATACGCAGTATTTT.

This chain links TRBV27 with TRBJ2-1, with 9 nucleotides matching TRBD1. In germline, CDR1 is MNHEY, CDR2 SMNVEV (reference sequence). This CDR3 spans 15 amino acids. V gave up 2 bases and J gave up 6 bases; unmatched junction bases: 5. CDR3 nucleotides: TGTGCCAGCAGTTTAATCCTGGGACAGGGCAATGAGCAGTTCTTC. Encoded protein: CASSLILGQGNEQFF.

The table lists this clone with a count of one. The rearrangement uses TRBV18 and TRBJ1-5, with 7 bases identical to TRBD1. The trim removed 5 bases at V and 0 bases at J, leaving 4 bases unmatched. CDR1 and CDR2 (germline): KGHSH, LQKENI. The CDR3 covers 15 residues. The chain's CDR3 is CASSEGQSSNQPQHF. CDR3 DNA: TGTGCCAGCTCAGAGGGACAGAGTAGCAATCAGCCCCAGCATTTT.

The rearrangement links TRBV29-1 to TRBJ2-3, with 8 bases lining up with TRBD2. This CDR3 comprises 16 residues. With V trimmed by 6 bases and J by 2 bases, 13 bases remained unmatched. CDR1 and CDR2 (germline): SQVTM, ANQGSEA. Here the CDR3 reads CSVRGVLADNTDTQYF. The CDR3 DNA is TGCAGCGTCCGAGGGGTACTAGCGGATAACACAGATACGCAGTATTTT.

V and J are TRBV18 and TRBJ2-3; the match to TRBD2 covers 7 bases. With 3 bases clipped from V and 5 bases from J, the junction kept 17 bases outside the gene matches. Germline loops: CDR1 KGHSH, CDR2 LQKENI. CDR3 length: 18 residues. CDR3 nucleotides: TGTGCCAGCTCACCCCTACTCGCAGGATCGGCGGGAGTAGATACGCAGTATTTT. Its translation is CASSPLLAGSAGVDTQYF.

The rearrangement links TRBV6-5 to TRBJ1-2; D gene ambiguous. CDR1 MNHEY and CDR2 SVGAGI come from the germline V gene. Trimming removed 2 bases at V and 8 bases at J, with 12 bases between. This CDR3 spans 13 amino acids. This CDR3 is CASSYDPGGGYTF. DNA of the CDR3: TGTGCCAGCAGTTACGATCCCGGTGGGGGCTACACCTTC.

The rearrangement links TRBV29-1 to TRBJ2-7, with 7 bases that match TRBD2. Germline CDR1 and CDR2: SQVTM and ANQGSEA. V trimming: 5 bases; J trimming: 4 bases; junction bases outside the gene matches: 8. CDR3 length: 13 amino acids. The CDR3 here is CSVQWHGRYEQYF. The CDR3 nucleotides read TGCAGCGTTCAGTGGCACGGGAGGTACGAGCAGTACTTC.

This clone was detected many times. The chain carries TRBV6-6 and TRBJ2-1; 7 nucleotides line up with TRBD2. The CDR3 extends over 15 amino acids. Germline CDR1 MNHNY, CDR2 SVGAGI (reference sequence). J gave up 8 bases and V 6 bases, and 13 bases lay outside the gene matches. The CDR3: CASSRTRIYLDEQFF. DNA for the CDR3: TGTGCCAGCAGCCGGACTAGAATATACCTCGATGAGCAGTTCTTC.

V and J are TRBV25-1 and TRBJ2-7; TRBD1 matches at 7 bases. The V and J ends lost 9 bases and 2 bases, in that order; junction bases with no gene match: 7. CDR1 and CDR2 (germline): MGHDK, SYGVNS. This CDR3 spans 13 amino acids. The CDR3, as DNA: TGTGCCAGACGACAGGGTCGGGCCTACGAGCAGTACTTC. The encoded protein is CARRQGRAYEQYF.

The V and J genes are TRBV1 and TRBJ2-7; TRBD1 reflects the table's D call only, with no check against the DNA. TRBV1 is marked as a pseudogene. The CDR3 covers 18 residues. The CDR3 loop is CTSSPRTGTSGASYEQYF. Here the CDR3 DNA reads TGCACCAGCAGCCCCAGGACAGGGACCAGCGGGGCATCCTACGAGCAGTACTTC.

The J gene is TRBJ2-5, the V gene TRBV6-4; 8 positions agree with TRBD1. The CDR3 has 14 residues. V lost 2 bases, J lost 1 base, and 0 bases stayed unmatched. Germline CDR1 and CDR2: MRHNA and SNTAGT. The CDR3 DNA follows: TGTGCCAGCAGTGACGACAGGGGCCAAGAGACCCAGTACTTC. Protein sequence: CASSDDRGQETQYF.

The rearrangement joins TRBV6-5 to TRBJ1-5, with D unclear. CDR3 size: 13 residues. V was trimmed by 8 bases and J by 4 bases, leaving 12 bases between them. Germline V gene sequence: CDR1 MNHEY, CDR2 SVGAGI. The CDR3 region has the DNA TGTGCCAGCGCATACAGATATAATCAGCCCCAGCATTTT. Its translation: CASAYRYNQPQHF.

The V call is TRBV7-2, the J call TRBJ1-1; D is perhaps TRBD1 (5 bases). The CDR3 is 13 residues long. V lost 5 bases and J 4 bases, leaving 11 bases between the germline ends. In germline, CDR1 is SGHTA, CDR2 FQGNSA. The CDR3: CASSAIRGTEAFF. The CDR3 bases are TGTGCCAGCAGCGCTATAAGGGGCACTGAAGCTTTCTTT.

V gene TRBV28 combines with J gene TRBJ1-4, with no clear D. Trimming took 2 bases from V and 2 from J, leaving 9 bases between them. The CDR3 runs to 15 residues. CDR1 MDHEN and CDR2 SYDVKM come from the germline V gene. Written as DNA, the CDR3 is TGTGCCAGCAGTTTACTGGCGAGCACTAATGAAAAACTGTTTTTT. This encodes CASSLLASTNEKLFF.